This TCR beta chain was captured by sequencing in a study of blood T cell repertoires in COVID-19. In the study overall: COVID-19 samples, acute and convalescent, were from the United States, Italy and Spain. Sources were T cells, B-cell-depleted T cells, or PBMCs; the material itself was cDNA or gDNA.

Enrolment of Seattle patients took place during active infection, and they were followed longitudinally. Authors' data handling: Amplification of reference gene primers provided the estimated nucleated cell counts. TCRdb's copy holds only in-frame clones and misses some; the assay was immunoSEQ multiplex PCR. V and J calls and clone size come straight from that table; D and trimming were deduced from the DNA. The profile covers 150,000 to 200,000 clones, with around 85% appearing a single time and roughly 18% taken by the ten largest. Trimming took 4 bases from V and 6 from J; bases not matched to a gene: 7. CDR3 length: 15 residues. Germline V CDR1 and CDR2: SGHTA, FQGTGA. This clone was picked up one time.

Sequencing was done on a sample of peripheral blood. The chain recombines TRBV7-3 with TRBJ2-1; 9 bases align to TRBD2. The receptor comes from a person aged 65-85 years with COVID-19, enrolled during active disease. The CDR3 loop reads CASSSTSGWGNEQFF. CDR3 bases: TGTGCCAGCAGCTCTACTAGCGGGTGGGGCAATGAGCAGTTCTTC.